The rows below give T cell receptor beta chains drawn from one sample of a study of cytomegalovirus exposure and HLA in healthy donors. TCRdb keeps only in-frame clones here, not all; method: immunoSEQ multiplex PCR. Among about 160,000 clones listed, around 77% were seen once. The sample comprised PBMCs. The receptors come from a man aged 30 to 45 in good health and CMV-seropositive. The CDR3 runs from the conserved cysteine through the conserved F or W. Fields, in order: V gene, J gene, clone size, D gene, CDR3 DNA, CDR3 protein. The D gene is left open where the match is weak. Some rows have no size entry. The others give once, few or many, or a class for an expanded clone.

v_gene: TRBV30
j_gene: TRBJ2-1
abundance: .
d_gene: .
CDR3nt: TGTGCCTGGCATGGCGGACTCAATGAGCAGTTCTTC
CDR3aa: CAWHGGLNEQFF

v_gene: TRBV6-5
j_gene: TRBJ2-1
abundance: few
d_gene: .
CDR3nt: TGTGCCAGCAGTTACTCGTCCCTTAATGAGCAGTTCTTC
CDR3aa: CASSYSSLNEQFF

v_gene: TRBV6-1
j_gene: TRBJ2-3
abundance: .
d_gene: TRBD2
CDR3nt: TGTGCCAGCAGTGGACTAGCGGGGGGGCACGATGATACGCAGTATTTT
CDR3aa: CASSGLAGGHDDTQYF

v_gene: TRBV7-2
j_gene: TRBJ2-3
abundance: .
d_gene: TRBD1
CDR3nt: TGTGCCAGCAGCGCCGACAGGGGTCCGCAGTATTTT
CDR3aa: CASSADRGPQYF

v_gene: TRBV5-1
j_gene: TRBJ2-3
abundance: few
d_gene: TRBD2
CDR3nt: TGCGCCAGCGAGGCTAGCGGGGTCACAGATACGCAGTATTTT
CDR3aa: CASEASGVTDTQYF

v_gene: TRBV6-5
j_gene: TRBJ2-6
abundance: .
d_gene: .
CDR3nt: TGTGCCAGCAGTTCCCGGACAGTCTCTGGGGCCAACGTCCTGACTTTC
CDR3aa: CASSSRTVSGANVLTF

v_gene: TRBV5-1
j_gene: TRBJ1-2
abundance: .
d_gene: .
CDR3nt: TGCGCCAGCAGCTTTCAGGGTGGGATTACTAACTATGGCTACACCTTC
CDR3aa: CASSFQGGITNYGYTF

v_gene: TRBV7-6
j_gene: TRBJ1-1
abundance: .
d_gene: .
CDR3nt: TGTGCCAGCACCGAGGGGGAGGGCTGGGACACTGAAGCTTTCTTT
CDR3aa: CASTEGEGWDTEAFF

v_gene: TRBV7-9
j_gene: TRBJ2-7
abundance: few
d_gene: TRBD1
CDR3nt: TGTGCCAGCAGCTTAGTGGTGGCAGGGGGATCCTACGAGCAGTACTTC
CDR3aa: CASSLVVAGGSYEQYF

v_gene: TRBV10-3
j_gene: TRBJ1-4
abundance: .
d_gene: .
CDR3nt: TGTGCCATCAGTGAAGCGGGGGCGTCTAATGAAAAACTGTTTTTT
CDR3aa: CAISEAGASNEKLFF

v_gene: TRBV6-1
j_gene: TRBJ2-5
abundance: few
d_gene: .
CDR3nt: TGTGCCAGCATATCTCACGACAGACGCCAAGAGACCCAGTACTTC
CDR3aa: CASISHDRRQETQYF

v_gene: TRBV28
j_gene: TRBJ2-5
abundance: few
d_gene: .
CDR3nt: TGTGCCAGCAGTTTCCTCGGAGCCCAGGGGTCCCTCCAAGAGACCCAGTACTTC
CDR3aa: CASSFLGAQGSLQETQYF

v_gene: TRBV6-5
j_gene: TRBJ1-2
abundance: few
d_gene: TRBD1
CDR3nt: TGTGCCAGCAGTCCACAGGGGGCTACCTCTGTCGGCTACACCTTC
CDR3aa: CASSPQGATSVGYTF

v_gene: TRBV7-2
j_gene: TRBJ2-7
abundance: .
d_gene: TRBD1
CDR3nt: TGTGCCAGCAGCAGGGACAGGGGGGCCTACGAGCAGTACTTC
CDR3aa: CASSRDRGAYEQYF

v_gene: TRBV28
j_gene: TRBJ1-5
abundance: .
d_gene: .
CDR3nt: TGTGCCAGCAGTTTCCCAGGGGCGCATAATCAGCCCCAGCATTTT
CDR3aa: CASSFPGAHNQPQHF

v_gene: TRBV5-4
j_gene: TRBJ2-3
abundance: .
d_gene: .
CDR3nt: TGTGCCAGCAGCCGAACCCAGGGGAGGGATGGCACAGATACGCAGTATTTT
CDR3aa: CASSRTQGRDGTDTQYF

v_gene: TRBV11-2
j_gene: TRBJ2-3
abundance: .
d_gene: TRBD1
CDR3nt: TGTGCCAGCAGCTTAGAGTCGGGAAGGGGGCGCTGGGATACGCAGTATTTT
CDR3aa: CASSLESGRGRWDTQYF

v_gene: TRBV30
j_gene: TRBJ1-1
abundance: few
d_gene: TRBD1
CDR3nt: TGTGCCTGGATCCCAATTGGACAGGGGGCGGCCACTGAAGCTTTCTTT
CDR3aa: CAWIPIGQGAATEAFF